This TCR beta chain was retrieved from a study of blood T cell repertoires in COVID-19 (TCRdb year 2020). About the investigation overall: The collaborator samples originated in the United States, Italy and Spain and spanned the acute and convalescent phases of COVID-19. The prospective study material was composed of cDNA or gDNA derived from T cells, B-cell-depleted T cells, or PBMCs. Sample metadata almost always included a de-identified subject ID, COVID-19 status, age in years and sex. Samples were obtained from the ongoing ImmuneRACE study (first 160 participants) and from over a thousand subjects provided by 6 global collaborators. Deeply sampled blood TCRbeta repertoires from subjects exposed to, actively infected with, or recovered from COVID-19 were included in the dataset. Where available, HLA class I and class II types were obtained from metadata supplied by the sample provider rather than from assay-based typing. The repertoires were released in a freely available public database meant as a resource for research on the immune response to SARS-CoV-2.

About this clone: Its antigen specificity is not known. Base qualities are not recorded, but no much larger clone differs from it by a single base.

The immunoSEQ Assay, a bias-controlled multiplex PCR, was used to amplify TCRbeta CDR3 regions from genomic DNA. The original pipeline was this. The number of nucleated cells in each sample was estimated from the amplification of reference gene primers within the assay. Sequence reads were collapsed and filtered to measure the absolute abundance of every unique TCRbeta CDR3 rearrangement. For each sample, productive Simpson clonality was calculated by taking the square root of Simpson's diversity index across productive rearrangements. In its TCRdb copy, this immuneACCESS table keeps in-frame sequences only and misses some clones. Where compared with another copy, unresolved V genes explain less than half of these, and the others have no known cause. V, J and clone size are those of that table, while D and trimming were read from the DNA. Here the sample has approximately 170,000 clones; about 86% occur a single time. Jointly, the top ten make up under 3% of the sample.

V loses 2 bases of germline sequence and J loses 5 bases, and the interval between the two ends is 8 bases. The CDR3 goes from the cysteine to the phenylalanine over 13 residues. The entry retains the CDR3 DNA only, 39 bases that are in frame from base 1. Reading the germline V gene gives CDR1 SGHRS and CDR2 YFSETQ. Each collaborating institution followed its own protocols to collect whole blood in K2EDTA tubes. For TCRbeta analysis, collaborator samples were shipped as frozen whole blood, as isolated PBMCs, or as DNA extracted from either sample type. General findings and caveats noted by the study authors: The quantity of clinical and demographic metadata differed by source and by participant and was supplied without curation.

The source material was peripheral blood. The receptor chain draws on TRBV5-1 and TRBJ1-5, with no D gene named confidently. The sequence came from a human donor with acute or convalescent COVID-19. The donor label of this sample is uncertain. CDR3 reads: CASSLREDQPQHF. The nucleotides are TGCGCCAGCAGCTTACGGGAAGATCAGCCCCAGCATTTT.